The clone carrying this TCR beta chain appeared many times. Antigen specificity is unknown. Patients were excluded because of uncontrolled infection, other autoimmune disease, pregnancy or lactation. Fresh peripheral blood, 10 ml, yielded the PBMCs. The CDR3 is made up of 15 amino acids. CDR1 is SNHLY, CDR2 FYNNEI, per germline. Losses at the gene ends were 2 bases for V and 6 bases for J; bases not matched to a gene: 9. This sample is part of a study of T cells in Graves' hyperthyroidism and ophthalmopathy. As for the study in general: Before any treatment, at initial diagnosis, peripheral blood was collected. Study conclusions and caveats: Blood held most thyroid clonotypes expanded above 0.001 frequency.

The source material, RNA transcripts, was used to amplify TCR beta CDR3 regions. The HTBI set primed first-round TCR CDR3 RT-PCR. TCRdb re-called the multiplex PCR reads through MiXCR, storing one row per CDR3 protein. The table has around 350,000 distinct CDR3 sequences, around 14% seen once. This receptor was obtained from a woman aged 18-29 years with Graves' hyperthyroidism. The sample was blood. V usage is TRBV2 and J usage is TRBJ1-2, with 7 bases aligning to TRBD1. The CDR3 sequence: CASSETRQGPNGYTF. CDR3 bases: TGTGCCAGCAGTGAAACCCGACAGGGCCCAAATGGCTACACCTTC. The whole variable domain, filled in from reference TRBV2 and TRBJ1-2, reads EPEVTQTPSHQVTQMGQEVILRCVPISNHLYFYWYRQILGQKVEFLVSFYNNEISEKSEIFDDQFSVERPDGSNFTLKIRSTKLEDSAMYFCASSETRQGPNGYTFGSGTRLTVV.